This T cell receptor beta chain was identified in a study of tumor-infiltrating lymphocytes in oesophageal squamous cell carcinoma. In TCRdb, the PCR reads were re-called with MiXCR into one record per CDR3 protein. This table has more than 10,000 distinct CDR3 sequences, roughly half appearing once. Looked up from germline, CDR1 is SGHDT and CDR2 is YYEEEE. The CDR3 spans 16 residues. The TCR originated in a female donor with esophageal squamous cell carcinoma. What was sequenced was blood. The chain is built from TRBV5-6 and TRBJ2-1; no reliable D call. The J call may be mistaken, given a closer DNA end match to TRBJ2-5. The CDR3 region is CASSSNYGAAQETQYF. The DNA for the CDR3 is TGTGCCAGCAGCTCCAATTATGGTGCGGCCCAAGAGACCCAGTACTTC.